Described below is a single T cell receptor beta chain sequence and its context. This entry is derived from a study of blood T cell repertoires in COVID-19. Study-wide background: Both acute and convalescent COVID-19 samples were obtained from the United States, Italy and Spain.

Per the original methods: Cell counts per sample came from amplifying reference gene primers. Some clones are missing from TCRdb's copy, which holds only in-frame ones; the method was immunoSEQ multiplex PCR. That table is the source of V, J and clone size, and D and trimming were worked out from the DNA. The data contain hundreds of thousands of clones, 92% of them singletons. J was trimmed by 5 bases and V by 0 bases; bases with no gene match: 15. CDR1 and CDR2 from the germline V gene are SGHRS and YFSETQ. The CDR3 spans 19 residues. The specimen was peripheral blood. This clonotype was obtained from a man aged 60-69 years with COVID-19, enrolled during active disease. The chain links TRBV5-1 to TRBJ2-1; 9 nucleotides agree with TRBD2. For the CDR3, the DNA is TGCGCCAGCAGCTTGGCCTTTTTCCTTAGCGGGAGAGGAAACAATGAGCAGTTCTTC. This sequence encodes CASSLAFFLSGRGNNEQFF.